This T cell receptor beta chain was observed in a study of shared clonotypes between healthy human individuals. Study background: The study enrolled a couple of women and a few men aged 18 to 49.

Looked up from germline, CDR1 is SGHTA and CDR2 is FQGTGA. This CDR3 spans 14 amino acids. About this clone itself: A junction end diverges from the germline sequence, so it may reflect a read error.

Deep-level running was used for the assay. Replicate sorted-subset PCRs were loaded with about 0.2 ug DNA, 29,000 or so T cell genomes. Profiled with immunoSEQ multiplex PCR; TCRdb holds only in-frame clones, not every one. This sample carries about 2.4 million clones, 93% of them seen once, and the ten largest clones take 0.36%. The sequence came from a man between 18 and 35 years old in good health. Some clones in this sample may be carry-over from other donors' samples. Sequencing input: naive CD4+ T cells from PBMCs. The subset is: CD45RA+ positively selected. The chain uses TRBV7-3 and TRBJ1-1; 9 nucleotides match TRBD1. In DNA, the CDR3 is TGTGCCAGCAGCGTAACAGGGGGCGATGCTGAAGCTTTCTTT. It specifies CASSVTGGDAEAFF.